The rows below give T cell receptor beta chains drawn from one sample of a study of blood T cell repertoires in COVID-19. Some clones are missing from TCRdb's copy, which holds only in-frame ones; the method was immunoSEQ multiplex PCR. The sample includes over 90,000 clones, 91% seen only once; the top ten take 3.5% to 4.5%. Sequencing was performed on peripheral blood. The source of these receptors is a man between 18 and 29 years old with acute or convalescent COVID-19. CDR3s include the opening cysteine and the closing phenylalanine or tryptophan. D genes are given only for firm matches. Some rows mark clone size as missing; the rest say once, few, many or name a class of expanded clone.

j_gene	v_gene	abundance	d_gene	CDR3aa	CDR3nt
TRBJ2-5	TRBV5-6	-	-	CASSLDERETQYF	TGTGCCAGCAGCTTGGACGAGAGAGAGACCCAGTACTTC
TRBJ2-7	TRBV4-2	-	TRBD2	CASSLATPTLAGGVQSLEQYF	TGTGCCAGCAGCCTAGCCACGCCTACCCTAGCGGGGGGGGTCCAAAGTCTCGAGCAGTACTTC
TRBJ2-1	TRBV7-8	-	-	CASSSLRGGSYNEQFF	TGTGCCAGCAGCTCCTTACGGGGTGGCTCCTACAATGAGCAGTTCTTC
TRBJ1-1	TRBV24-1	-	-	CATSDLLGEAFF	TGTGCCACCAGTGATTTGCTCGGGGAAGCTTTCTTT
TRBJ2-3	TRBV27	-	-	CASSLSGPTWDTQYF	TGTGCCAGCAGTTTATCGGGCCCTACATGGGATACGCAGTATTTT
TRBJ2-3	TRBV11-2	once	TRBD2	CASSLGAGGITDTQYF	TGTGCCAGCAGTTTAGGAGCGGGAGGGATCACAGATACGCAGTATTTT
TRBJ2-1	TRBV6-2/TRBV6-3	-	TRBD2	CASSYDSRTSGRGSYNEQFF	TGTGCCAGCAGTTACGATTCCAGGACTAGCGGGAGAGGCTCCTACAATGAGCAGTTCTTC
TRBJ1-3	TRBV3-1/TRBV3-2	-	-	CASSRTGTSSGNTIYF	TGTGCCAGCAGCCGAACCGGGACAAGCTCTGGAAACACCATATATTTT
TRBJ1-3	TRBV18	-	TRBD1	CASSPYSQGAAGNTIYF	TGTGCCAGCTCACCTTATTCCCAGGGGGCGGCTGGAAACACCATATATTTT
TRBJ2-2	TRBV25-1	-	-	CASSVGVHTGELFF	TGTGCCAGCAGTGTAGGGGTGCACACCGGGGAGCTGTTTTTT
TRBJ2-7	TRBV5-6	-	TRBD2	CASSFPGGTSYEQYF	TGTGCCAGCAGCTTCCCGGGGGGGACCTCCTACGAGCAGTACTTC
TRBJ2-7	TRBV29-1	-	TRBD2	CSVGGEGHEQYF	TGCAGCGTGGGGGGGGAAGGACACGAGCAGTACTTC
TRBJ1-2	TRBV30	-	-	CAWSFQGNYGYTF	TGTGCCTGGAGTTTTCAGGGAAACTATGGCTACACCTTC
TRBJ1-1	TRBV19	-	TRBD1	CASSIGQGANTEAFF	TGTGCCAGTAGTATAGGACAGGGGGCGAACACTGAAGCTTTCTTT
TRBJ2-5	TRBV6-5	-	TRBD1	CASSSGQGVWETQYF	TGTGCCAGCAGTTCCGGACAGGGGGTTTGGGAGACCCAGTACTTC
TRBJ1-2	TRBV29-1	-	TRBD1	CSVTGGMVYGYTF	TGCAGCGTAACAGGGGGCATGGTCTATGGCTACACCTTC
TRBJ2-1	TRBV10-3	-	-	CAISEAGGLYNEQFF	TGTGCCATCAGTGAGGCGGGCGGTCTCTACAATGAGCAGTTCTTC
TRBJ1-4	TRBV15	-	-	CATSTGGVEKLFF	TGTGCCACCAGCACCGGAGGGGTAGAAAAACTGTTTTTT
TRBJ1-1	TRBV5-1	-	-	CASSATTIMNTEAFF	TGCGCCAGCAGCGCGACAACGATTATGAACACTGAAGCTTTCTTT
TRBJ2-7	TRBV5-4	-	TRBD2	CASSLGLAGATGEQYF	TGTGCCAGCAGCCTGGGACTAGCGGGAGCCACTGGGGAGCAGTACTTC
TRBJ1-5	TRBV12-3/TRBV12-4	-	-	CASSPGYQPQHF	TGTGCCAGCAGCCCGGGGTATCAGCCCCAGCATTTT
TRBJ2-3	TRBV27	-	-	CASTSGLSSTDTQYF	TGTGCCAGCACTTCCGGACTATCTAGCACAGATACGCAGTATTTT
TRBJ2-1	TRBV7-6	-	TRBD1	CASSLDDRGREQFF	TGTGCCAGCAGCTTAGACGACAGGGGGCGCGAGCAGTTCTTC